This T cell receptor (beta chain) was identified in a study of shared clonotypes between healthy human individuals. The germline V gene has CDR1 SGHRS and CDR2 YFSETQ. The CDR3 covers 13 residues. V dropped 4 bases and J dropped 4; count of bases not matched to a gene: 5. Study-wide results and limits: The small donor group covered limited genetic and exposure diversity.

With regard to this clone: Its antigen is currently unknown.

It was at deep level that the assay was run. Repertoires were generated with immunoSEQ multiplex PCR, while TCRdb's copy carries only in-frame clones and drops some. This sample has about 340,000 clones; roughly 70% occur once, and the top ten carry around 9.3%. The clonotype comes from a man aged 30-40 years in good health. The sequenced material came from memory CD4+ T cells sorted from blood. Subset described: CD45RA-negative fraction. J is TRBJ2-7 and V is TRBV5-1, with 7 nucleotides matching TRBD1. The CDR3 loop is CASSPGRGYEQYF. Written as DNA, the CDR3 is TGCGCCAGCAGCCCGGGCAGGGGGTACGAGCAGTACTTC.